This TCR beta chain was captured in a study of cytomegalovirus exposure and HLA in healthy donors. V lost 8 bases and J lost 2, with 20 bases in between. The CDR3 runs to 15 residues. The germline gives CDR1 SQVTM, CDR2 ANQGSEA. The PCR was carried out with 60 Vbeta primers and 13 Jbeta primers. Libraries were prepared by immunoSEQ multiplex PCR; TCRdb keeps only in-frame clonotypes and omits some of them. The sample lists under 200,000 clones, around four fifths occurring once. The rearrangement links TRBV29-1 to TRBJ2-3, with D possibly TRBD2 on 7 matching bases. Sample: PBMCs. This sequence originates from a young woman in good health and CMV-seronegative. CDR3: CSHPGWGGLTDTQYF. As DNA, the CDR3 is TGCAGCCACCCCGGTTGGGGGGGGCTCACAGATACGCAGTATTTT.